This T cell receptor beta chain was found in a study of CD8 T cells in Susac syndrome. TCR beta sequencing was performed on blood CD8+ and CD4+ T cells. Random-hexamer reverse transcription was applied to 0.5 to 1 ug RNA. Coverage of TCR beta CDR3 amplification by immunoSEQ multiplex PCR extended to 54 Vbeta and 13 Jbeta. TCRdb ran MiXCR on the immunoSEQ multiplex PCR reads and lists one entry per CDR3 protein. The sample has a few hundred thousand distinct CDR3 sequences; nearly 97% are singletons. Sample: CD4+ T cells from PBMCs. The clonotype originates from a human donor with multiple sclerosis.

The CDR3 sequence is CASSDRGWGDTQYF. Here the CDR3 DNA reads TGTGCCAGCAGTGACCGCGGTTGGGGGGATACGCAGTATTTT. J is TRBJ2-3 and V is TRBV6-4; D assignment may be TRBD1 or TRBD2 (5 bases each). Trimming took 2 bases from V and 6 from J, leaving 12 bases between them. The CDR3 runs 14 residues. The germline gives CDR1 MRHNA, CDR2 SNTAGT.